Sequencing of this T cell receptor beta chain was carried out in a study of blood T cell repertoires in COVID-19. Looking at the study overall: Samples taken during acute and convalescent COVID-19 were collected in the United States, Italy and Spain. Nucleic acid was either cDNA or gDNA, and it came from T cells, B-cell-depleted T cells, or PBMCs.

This clone was picked up one time. In the original processing: Reference gene primer amplification yielded estimated nucleated cell counts. Assay: immunoSEQ multiplex PCR; the TCRdb copy retains only in-frame clones and omits some. From that table come the V and J calls and clone size; the DNA was used to work out D and trimming. The sample includes about 100,000 clones, about 89% of them seen just once. V shed 0 bases and J shed 2 bases, with 7 bases lying between them. The CDR3 length is 14 residues. Germline V gene data show CDR1 as MRHNA and CDR2 as SNTAGT. The receptor was derived from a middle-aged man with active or convalescent COVID-19. The sample was peripheral blood. The chain employs TRBV6-4 and TRBJ1-2; D unresolved. The CDR3 region is CASSDSKRNYGYTF. In DNA, the CDR3 is TGTGCCAGCAGTGACTCCAAACGGAACTATGGCTACACCTTC.